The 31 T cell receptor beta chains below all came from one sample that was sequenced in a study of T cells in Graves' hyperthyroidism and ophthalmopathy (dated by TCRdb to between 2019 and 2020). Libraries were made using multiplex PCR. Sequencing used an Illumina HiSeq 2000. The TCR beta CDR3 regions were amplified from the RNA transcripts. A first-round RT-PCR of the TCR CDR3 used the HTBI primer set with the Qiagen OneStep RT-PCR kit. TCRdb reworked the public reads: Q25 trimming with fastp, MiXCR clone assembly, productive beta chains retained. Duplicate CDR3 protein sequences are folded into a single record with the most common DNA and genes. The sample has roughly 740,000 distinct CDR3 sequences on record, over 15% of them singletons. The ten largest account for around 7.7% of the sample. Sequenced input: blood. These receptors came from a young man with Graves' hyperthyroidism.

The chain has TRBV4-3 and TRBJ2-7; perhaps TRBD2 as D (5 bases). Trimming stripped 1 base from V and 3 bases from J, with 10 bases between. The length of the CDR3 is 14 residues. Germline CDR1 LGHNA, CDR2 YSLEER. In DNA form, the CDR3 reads TGCGCCAGCAGCCAAGGGGCGGGCGTCTACGAGCAGTACTTC. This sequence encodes CASSQGAGVYEQYF.

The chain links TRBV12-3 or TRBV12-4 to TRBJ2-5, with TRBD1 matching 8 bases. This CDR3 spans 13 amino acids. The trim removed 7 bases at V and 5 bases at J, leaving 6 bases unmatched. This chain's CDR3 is CASTTGDGETQYF. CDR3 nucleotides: TGTGCCAGCACGACAGGGGACGGCGAGACCCAGTACTTC.

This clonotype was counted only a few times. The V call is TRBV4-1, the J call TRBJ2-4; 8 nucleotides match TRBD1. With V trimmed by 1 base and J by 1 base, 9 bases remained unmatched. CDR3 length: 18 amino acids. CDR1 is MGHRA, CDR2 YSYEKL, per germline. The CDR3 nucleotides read TGCGCCAGCAGCCAAGGACCTCCACAGGGGGTGGCCAAAAACATTCAGTACTTC. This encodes CASSQGPPQGVAKNIQYF.

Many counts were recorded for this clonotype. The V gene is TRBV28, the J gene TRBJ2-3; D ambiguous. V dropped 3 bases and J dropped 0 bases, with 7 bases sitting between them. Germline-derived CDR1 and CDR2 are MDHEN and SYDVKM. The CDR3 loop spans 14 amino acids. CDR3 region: CASSFTLSTDTQYF. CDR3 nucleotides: TGTGCCAGCAGTTTCACCCTTAGCACAGATACGCAGTATTTT.

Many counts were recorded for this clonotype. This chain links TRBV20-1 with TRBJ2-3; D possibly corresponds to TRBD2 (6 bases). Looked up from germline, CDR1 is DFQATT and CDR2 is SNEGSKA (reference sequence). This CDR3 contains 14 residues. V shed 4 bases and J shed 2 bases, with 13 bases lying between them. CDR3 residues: CSATGLTTTDTQYF. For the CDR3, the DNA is TGCAGTGCTACCGGACTAACAACCACAGATACGCAGTATTTT.

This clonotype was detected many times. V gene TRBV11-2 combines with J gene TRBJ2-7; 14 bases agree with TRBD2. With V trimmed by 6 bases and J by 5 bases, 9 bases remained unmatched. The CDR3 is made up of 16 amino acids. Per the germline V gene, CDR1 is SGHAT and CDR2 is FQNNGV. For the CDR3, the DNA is TGTGCCAGCAGTTATGGACTAGCGGGAGGTGTGGACGAGCAGTACTTC. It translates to CASSYGLAGGVDEQYF.

CDR3 DNA sequence: TGTGCCAGCAGCCGCGACCCGGGACTGAAAAACATTCAGTACTTC. Protein sequence: CASSRDPGLKNIQYF. The chain has TRBV11-3 and TRBJ2-4, with a possible D match to TRBD2 (6 bases). Trimming removed 5 bases at V and 4 bases at J, with 15 bases between. Germline values: CDR1 SGHNT, CDR2 YENEEA. CDR3 length: 15 residues.

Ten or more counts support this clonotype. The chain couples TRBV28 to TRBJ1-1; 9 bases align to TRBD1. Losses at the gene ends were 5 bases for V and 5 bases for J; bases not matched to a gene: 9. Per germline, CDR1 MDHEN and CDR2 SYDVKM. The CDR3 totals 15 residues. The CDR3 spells CASSPLRDRETEAFF. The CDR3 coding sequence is TGTGCCAGCAGTCCCCTCCGGGACAGGGAGACTGAAGCTTTCTTT.

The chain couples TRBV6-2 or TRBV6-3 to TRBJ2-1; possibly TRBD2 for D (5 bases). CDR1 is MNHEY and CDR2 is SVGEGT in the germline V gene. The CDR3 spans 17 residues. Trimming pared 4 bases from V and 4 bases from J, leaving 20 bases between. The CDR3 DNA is TGTGCCAGCAGTTCACCACTAGAAAAAGTGGCTTACAATGAGCAGTTCTTC. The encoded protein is CASSSPLEKVAYNEQFF.

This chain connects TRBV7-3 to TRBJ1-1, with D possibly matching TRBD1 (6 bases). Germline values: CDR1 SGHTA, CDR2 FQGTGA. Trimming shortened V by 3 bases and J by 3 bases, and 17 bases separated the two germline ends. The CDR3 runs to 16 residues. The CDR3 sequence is CASSLIPGALDTEAFF. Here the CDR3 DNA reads TGTGCCAGCAGCTTGATACCGGGGGCTTTAGACACTGAAGCTTTCTTT.

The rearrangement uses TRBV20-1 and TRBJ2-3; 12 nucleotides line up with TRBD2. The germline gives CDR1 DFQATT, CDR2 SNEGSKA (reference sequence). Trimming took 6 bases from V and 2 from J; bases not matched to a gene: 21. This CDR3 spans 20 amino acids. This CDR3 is CSAPLPGASGRALYTDTQYF. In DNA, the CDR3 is TGCAGTGCCCCCCTCCCGGGGGCTAGCGGGAGGGCCCTATACACAGATACGCAGTATTTT.

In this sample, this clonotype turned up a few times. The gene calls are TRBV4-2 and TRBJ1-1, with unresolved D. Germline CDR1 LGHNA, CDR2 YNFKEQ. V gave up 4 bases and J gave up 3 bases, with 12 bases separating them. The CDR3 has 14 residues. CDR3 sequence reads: CASSLLIGDTEAFF. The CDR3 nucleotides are TGTGCCAGCAGCCTTCTCATTGGGGACACTGAAGCTTTCTTT.

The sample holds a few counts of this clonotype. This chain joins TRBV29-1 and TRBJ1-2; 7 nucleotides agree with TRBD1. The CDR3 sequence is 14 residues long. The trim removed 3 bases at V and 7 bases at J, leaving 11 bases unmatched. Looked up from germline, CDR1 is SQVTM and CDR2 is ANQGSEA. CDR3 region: CSVDLQGLAVGYTF. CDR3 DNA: TGCAGCGTTGATCTACAGGGGTTGGCGGTTGGCTACACCTTC. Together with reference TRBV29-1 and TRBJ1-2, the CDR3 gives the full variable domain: SAVISQKPSRDICQRGTSLTIQCQVDSQVTMMFWYRQQPGQSLTLIATANQGSEATYESGFVIDKFPISRPNLTFSTLTVSNMSPEDSSIYLCSVDLQGLAVGYTFGSGTRLTVV.

The CDR3 DNA sequence: TGTGCCAGCAGTACCAGACTCGCCGGGACAGGGGGTCGCGAGACCCAGTACTTC. It translates to CASSTRLAGTGGRETQYF. The chain combines TRBV28 with TRBJ2-5; 11 bases are shared with TRBD1. V was pared by 5 bases and J by 5 bases, with 16 bases of the junction left unmatched. Germline V gene sequence: CDR1 MDHEN, CDR2 SYDVKM. The CDR3 contains 18 residues.

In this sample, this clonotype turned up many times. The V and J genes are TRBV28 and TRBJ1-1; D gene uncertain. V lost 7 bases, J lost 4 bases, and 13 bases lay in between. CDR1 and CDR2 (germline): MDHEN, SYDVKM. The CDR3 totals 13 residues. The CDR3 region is CASIVRSGTEAFF. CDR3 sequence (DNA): TGTGCCAGCATAGTTAGGTCGGGCACTGAAGCTTTCTTT.

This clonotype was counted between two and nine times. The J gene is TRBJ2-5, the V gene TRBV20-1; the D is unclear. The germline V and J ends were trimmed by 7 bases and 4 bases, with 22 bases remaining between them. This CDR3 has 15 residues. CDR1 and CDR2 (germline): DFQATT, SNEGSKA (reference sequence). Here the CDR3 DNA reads TGCAGTGTCAAGAAGCGAATAGCTCGGTCAGAGACCCAGTACTTC. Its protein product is CSVKKRIARSETQYF.

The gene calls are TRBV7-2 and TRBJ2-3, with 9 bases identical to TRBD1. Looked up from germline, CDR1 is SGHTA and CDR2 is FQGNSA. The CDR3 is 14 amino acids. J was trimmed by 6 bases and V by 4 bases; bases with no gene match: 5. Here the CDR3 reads CASSSDRGWDTQYF. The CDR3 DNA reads TGTGCCAGCAGCTCGGACAGGGGTTGGGATACGCAGTATTTT.

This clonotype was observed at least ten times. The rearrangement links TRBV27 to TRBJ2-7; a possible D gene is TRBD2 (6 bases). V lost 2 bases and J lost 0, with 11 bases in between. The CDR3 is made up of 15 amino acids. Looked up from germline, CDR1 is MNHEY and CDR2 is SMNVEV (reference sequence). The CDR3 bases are TGTGCCAGCAGTTTACTTGGCGGGACCTCCTACGAGCAGTACTTC. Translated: CASSLLGGTSYEQYF.

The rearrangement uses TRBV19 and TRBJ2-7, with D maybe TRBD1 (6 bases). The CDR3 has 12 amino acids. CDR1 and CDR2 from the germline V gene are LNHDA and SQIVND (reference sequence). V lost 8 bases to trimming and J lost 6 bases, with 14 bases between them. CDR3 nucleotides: TGTGCCAGTGGCTTGGGGGCTGGCGAGCAGTACTTC. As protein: CASGLGAGEQYF.

The CDR3 spells CATRVRQETQYF. The DNA of the CDR3 is TGTGCCACCCGGGTGCGGCAAGAGACCCAGTACTTC. The V and J genes are TRBV6-2 or TRBV6-3 and TRBJ2-5; D is ambiguous. V was trimmed by 10 bases and J by 2 bases, leaving 11 bases between them. CDR1 MNHEY and CDR2 SVGEGT come from the germline V gene. The CDR3 contains 12 residues.

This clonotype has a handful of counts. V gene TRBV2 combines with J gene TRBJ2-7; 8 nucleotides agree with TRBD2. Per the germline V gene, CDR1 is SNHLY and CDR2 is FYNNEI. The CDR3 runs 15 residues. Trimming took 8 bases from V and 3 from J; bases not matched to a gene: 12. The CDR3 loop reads CASREGTHNLYEQYF. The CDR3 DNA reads TGTGCCAGCCGGGAGGGGACGCACAACCTCTACGAGCAGTACTTC.

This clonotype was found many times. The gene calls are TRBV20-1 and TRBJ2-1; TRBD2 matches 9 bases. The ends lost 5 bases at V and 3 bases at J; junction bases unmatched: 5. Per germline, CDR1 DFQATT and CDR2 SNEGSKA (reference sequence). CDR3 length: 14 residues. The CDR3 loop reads CSALSGSVYNEQFF. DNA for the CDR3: TGCAGTGCTCTTAGCGGGAGTGTCTACAATGAGCAGTTCTTC.

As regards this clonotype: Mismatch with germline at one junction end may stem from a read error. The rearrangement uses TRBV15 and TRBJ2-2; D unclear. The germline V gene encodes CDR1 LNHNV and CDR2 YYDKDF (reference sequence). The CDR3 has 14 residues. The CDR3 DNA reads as TGTACCACCAGCAGAGGCGGGAACACCGGGGAGCTGTTTTTT. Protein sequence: CTTSRGGNTGELFF.

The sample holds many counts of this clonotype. The CDR3 loop reads CASSEVGQGLDTQYF. Written as DNA, the CDR3 is TGTGCCAGCAGTGAAGTTGGACAGGGATTAGATACGCAGTATTTT. V is TRBV6-1 and J is TRBJ2-3; TRBD1 agrees at 8 bases. Germline CDR1 and CDR2: MNHNS and SASEGT. The junction had 5 bases not matched to a gene; V was cut back by 1 base and J by 5 bases. The CDR3 is 15 amino acids.

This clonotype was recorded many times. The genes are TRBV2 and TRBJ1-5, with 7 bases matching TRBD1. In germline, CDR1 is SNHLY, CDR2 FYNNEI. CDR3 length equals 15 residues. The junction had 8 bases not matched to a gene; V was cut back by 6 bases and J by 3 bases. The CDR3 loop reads CASRARDRLNQPQHF. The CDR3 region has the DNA TGTGCCAGCAGGGCCCGGGACAGACTCAATCAGCCCCAGCATTTT.

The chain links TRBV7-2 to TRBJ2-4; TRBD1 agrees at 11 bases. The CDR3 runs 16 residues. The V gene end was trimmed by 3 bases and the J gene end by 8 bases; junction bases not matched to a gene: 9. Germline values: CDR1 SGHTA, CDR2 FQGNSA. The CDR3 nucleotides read TGTGCCAGCAGCTTCCCAGGACAGGGGGCCGGTGACATTCAGTACTTC. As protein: CASSFPGQGAGDIQYF.

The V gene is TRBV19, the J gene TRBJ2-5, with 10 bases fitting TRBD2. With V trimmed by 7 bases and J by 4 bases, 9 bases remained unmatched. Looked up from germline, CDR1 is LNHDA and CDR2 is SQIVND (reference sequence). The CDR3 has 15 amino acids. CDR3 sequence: CASTPSGRARETQYF. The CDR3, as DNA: TGTGCCAGTACCCCAAGCGGGAGGGCCCGAGAGACCCAGTACTTC.

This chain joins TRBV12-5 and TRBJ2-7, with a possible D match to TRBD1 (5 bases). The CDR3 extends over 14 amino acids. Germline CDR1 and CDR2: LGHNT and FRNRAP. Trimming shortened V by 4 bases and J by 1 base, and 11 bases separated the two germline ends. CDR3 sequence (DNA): TGTGCTAGTGGTTCTCAGACAGCTTCCTACGAGCAGTACTTC. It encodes CASGSQTASYEQYF.

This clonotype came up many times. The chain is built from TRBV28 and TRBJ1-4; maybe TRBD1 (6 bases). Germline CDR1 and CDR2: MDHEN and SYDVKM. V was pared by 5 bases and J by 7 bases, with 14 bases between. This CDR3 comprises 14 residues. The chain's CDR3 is CASSIPRGGEKLFF. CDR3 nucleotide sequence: TGTGCCAGCAGTATACCCCGAGGGGGTGAAAAACTGTTTTTT.

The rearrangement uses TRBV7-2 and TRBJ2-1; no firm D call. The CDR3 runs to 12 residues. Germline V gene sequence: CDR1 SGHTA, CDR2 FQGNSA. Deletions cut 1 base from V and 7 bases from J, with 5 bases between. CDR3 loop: CASSLVKNEQFF. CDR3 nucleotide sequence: TGTGCCAGCAGCTTAGTGAAGAATGAGCAGTTCTTC.

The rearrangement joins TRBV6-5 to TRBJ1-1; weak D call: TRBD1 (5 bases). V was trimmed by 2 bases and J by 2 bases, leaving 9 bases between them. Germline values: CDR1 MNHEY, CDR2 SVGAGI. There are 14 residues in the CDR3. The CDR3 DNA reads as TGTGCCAGCAGTTACCCGGACACTAACACTGAAGCTTTCTTT. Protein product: CASSYPDTNTEAFF.